This passage covers 18 T cell receptor beta chains from one sample sequenced in a study of identical twins. TCRdb reanalysed the 5' RACE reads using MiXCR and keeps one entry per CDR3 protein. The sample has around 280,000 distinct CDR3 sequences, approximately 8.5% seen once; the top ten hold more than 2%. In addition, the sample was reused for a study of yellow fever vaccine responses in identical twins.

Sequencing was performed on memory (CD45RO+) T cells sorted from blood. The receptors derive from a woman aged 18 to 35 in good health.

This clonotype was seen ten or more times. J is TRBJ2-1 and V is TRBV6-5; tentative D call: TRBD2 (6 bases). From germline, CDR1 is MNHEY and CDR2 SVGAGI. The CDR3 extends over 14 amino acids. Trimming took 2 bases from V and 8 from J, leaving 13 bases between them. Here the CDR3 DNA reads TGTGCCAGCAGTTACGGCGGGAACAAGTATGAGCAGTTCTTC. This codes for CASSYGGNKYEQFF.

V is TRBV6-2 or TRBV6-3 and J is TRBJ2-1; weak D call: TRBD1 (7 bases). The CDR3 spans 15 residues. Germline-derived CDR1 and CDR2 are MNHEY and SVGEGT. Trimming removed 5 bases at V and 6 bases at J, with 17 bases between. The CDR3 DNA is TGTGCCAGCAGTACGGGGGACCGGGACAGCAATGAGCAGTTCTTC. This encodes CASSTGDRDSNEQFF.

The rearrangement joins TRBV12-5 to TRBJ2-3; D remains ambiguous. CDR3 length: 15 residues. Per germline, CDR1 LGHNT and CDR2 FRNRAP. The V gene lost 7 bases and the J gene lost 2 bases, with 16 bases spanning the gap. The CDR3 reads CASAPGPLITDTQYF. In nucleotides, the CDR3 is TGTGCTAGTGCTCCCGGGCCGTTAATCACAGATACGCAGTATTTT.

In this sample, this clonotype turned up many times. This chain joins TRBV28 and TRBJ2-3; TRBD2 agrees at 10 bases. Germline CDR1 reads MDHEN; CDR2 reads SYDVKM. V trimming: 3 bases; J trimming: 4 bases; junction bases outside the gene matches: 4. The CDR3 totals 15 residues. This CDR3 reads CASSFGAGGADTQYF. The CDR3 nucleotides are TGTGCCAGCAGTTTTGGAGCGGGAGGGGCAGATACGCAGTATTTT.

This clonotype turned up a few times. The chain has TRBV27 and TRBJ2-1; D is possibly TRBD2 (5 bases). The CDR3 has 18 amino acids. The germline CDR1 and CDR2 sequences are MNHEY and SMNVEV (reference sequence). Between the trimmed V and J ends, which lost 0 bases and 10 bases, there was a span of 25 bases. The CDR3 DNA reads TGTGCCAGCAGTTTATCTCAGGAGGTCGGGTCCCCACGGAAAGAGCAGTTCTTC. Residues: CASSLSQEVGSPRKEQFF.

This clonotype came up a few times. This chain uses TRBV7-9 with TRBJ2-3; 8 bases fit TRBD2. The V segment lost 4 bases and the J segment 2 bases; nucleotides outside the gene matches: 8. This CDR3 has 16 amino acids. Germline V CDR1 and CDR2: SEHNR, FQNEAQ (reference sequence). The CDR3 DNA reads TGTGCCAGCAGCTGGGGAGCGGGAGCAACCACAGATACGCAGTATTTT. Residues: CASSWGAGATTDTQYF.

CDR3 in DNA: TGTGCCAGCAGTGAAGGGACAGGGGAAAACAATGAGCAGTTCTTC. Amino acids: CASSEGTGENNEQFF. The V call is TRBV6-4, the J call TRBJ2-1, with 10 bases that match TRBD1. V was clipped by 3 bases and J by 5 bases; unmatched bases: 4. Germline CDR1 and CDR2: MRHNA and SNTAGT. The CDR3 contains 15 residues.

The chain combines TRBV10-3 with TRBJ2-5, with D unclear. Between the trimmed V and J ends, which lost 0 bases and 2 bases, there was a span of 7 bases. This CDR3 is built from 14 residues. CDR1 and CDR2 from the germline V gene are ENHRY and SYGVKD. The chain's CDR3 is CAISESNSQETQYF. CDR3 DNA: TGTGCCATCAGTGAGTCGAACAGTCAAGAGACCCAGTACTTC.

This clonotype occurred a few times. The chain joins TRBV27 to TRBJ2-1, with 7 bases that match TRBD2. In germline, CDR1 is MNHEY, CDR2 SMNVEV (reference sequence). The CDR3 is 15 amino acids. V gave up 6 bases and J gave up 6 bases; unmatched junction bases: 11. The CDR3 is CASRRSGVIFNEQFF. The CDR3 DNA reads as TGTGCCAGCAGGAGAAGCGGGGTGATATTCAATGAGCAGTTCTTC.

There are many counts of this clonotype. The chain recombines TRBV15 with TRBJ2-4, with unresolved D. Germline CDR1 LNHNV, CDR2 YYDKDF (reference sequence). V shed 5 bases and J shed 1 base, with 12 bases lying between them. The CDR3 is made up of 15 amino acids. The CDR3 DNA reads TGTGCCACCAGCGCCAACTTATTGGCCAAAAACATTCAGTACTTC. Translating it yields CATSANLLAKNIQYF.

This clonotype has more than one count but fewer than ten. The genes are TRBV27 and TRBJ2-7, with D hard to call. Trimming stripped 2 bases from V and 2 bases from J, with 13 bases between. The CDR3 runs to 15 residues. Germline V lookup: CDR1 MNHEY, CDR2 SMNVEV (reference sequence). CDR3 DNA: TGTGCCAGCAGTTTAGGAGTGAGATTCCCCTACGAGCAGTACTTC. This encodes CASSLGVRFPYEQYF.

This clonotype showed up many times. For the CDR3, the DNA is TGTGCCAGCAGCCCCACAGTAGGGAACACAGATACGCAGTATTTT. Its protein is CASSPTVGNTDTQYF. The V and J genes are TRBV14 and TRBJ2-3; no reliable D call. This CDR3 contains 15 residues. The germline CDR1 and CDR2 sequences are SGHDN and FVKESK. The ends were cut back, 4 bases at V and 2 bases at J, with 13 bases in the middle.

This clonotype was recorded at least ten times. The chain couples TRBV24-1 to TRBJ2-1; D is ambiguous. Germline CDR1 is KGHDR and CDR2 is SFDVKD. Trimming took 0 bases from V and 4 from J, leaving 6 bases between them. This CDR3 comprises 14 residues. The CDR3 loop reads CATSDLRDYNEQFF. The CDR3 nucleotides read TGTGCCACCAGTGATTTGAGGGATTACAATGAGCAGTTCTTC.

This clonotype showed up just a few times. The chain has TRBV7-9 and TRBJ1-2, with D unclear. The V end lost 5 bases, the J end lost 5 bases, and 18 bases lay between the germline ends. Germline CDR1 and CDR2: SEHNR and FQNEAQ (reference sequence). The CDR3 is made up of 15 amino acids. The CDR3 is CASSPDFAGPYGYTF. CDR3 nucleotide sequence: TGTGCCAGCAGCCCGGATTTCGCAGGACCTTATGGCTACACCTTC.

This clonotype was counted only a few times. The rearrangement links TRBV18 to TRBJ1-1; 7 nucleotides agree with TRBD1. CDR3 size: 13 residues. V was pared by 6 bases and J by 8 bases, with 9 bases of the junction left unmatched. The germline V gene encodes CDR1 KGHSH and CDR2 LQKENI. This CDR3 reads CASSGADRAEAFF. The CDR3, as DNA: TGTGCCAGCTCGGGGGCTGACAGGGCCGAAGCTTTCTTT.

This clonotype was recorded at least ten times. The V call is TRBV4-1, the J call TRBJ1-1; 10 bases are a match to TRBD1. Germline CDR1 and CDR2: MGHRA and YSYEKL. The CDR3 consists of 20 residues. V was clipped by 0 bases and J by 3 bases; unmatched bases: 16. CDR3 sequence: CASSQDLFDRGQVGDTEAFF. The CDR3 bases are TGCGCCAGCAGCCAAGATCTCTTCGACAGGGGGCAAGTTGGGGACACTGAAGCTTTCTTT.

The V and J genes are TRBV6-2 or TRBV6-3 and TRBJ2-7; 10 bases map to TRBD2. The CDR3 runs 13 residues. Germline CDR1 is MNHEY and CDR2 is SVGEGT. Unmatched junction bases numbered 6, after V lost 7 bases and J lost 6 bases. The DNA of the CDR3 is TGTGCCAGCACCCTAGCGGGAGCACCCGAGCAGTACTTC. It codes for CASTLAGAPEQYF.

The rearrangement joins TRBV28 to TRBJ1-6, with D possibly being TRBD1 (6 bases). Per the germline V gene, CDR1 is MDHEN and CDR2 is SYDVKM. The germline V and J ends were trimmed by 6 bases and 5 bases, with 8 bases remaining between them. This CDR3 contains 13 residues. The CDR3 protein is CASRGQNNSPLHF. In DNA, the CDR3 is TGTGCCAGCAGAGGACAGAATAATTCACCCCTCCACTTT.